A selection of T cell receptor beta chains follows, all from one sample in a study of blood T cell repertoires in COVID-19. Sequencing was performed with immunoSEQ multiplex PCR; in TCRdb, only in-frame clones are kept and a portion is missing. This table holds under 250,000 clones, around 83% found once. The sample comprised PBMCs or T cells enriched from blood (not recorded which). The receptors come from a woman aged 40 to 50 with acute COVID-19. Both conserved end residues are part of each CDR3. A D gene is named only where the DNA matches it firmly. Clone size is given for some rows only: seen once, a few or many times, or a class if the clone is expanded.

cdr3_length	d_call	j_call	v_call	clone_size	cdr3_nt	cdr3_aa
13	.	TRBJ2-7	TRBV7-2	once	TGTGCCAGCAGCTTGACAGAGACGAGCGAGCAGTACTTC	CASSLTETSEQYF
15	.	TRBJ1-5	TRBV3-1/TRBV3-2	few	TGTGCCAGCAGCCAAGGTCTTCAGGGCAATCAGCCCCAGCATTTT	CASSQGLQGNQPQHF
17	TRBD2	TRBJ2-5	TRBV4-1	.	TGCGCCAGCAGCCAAGCCCCCGCTAGCGGGGGGACGAAGACCCAGTACTTC	CASSQAPASGGTKTQYF
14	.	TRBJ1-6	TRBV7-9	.	TGTGCCAGCAGCTTTAATGGGGAGAATTCACCCCTCCACTTT	CASSFNGENSPLHF
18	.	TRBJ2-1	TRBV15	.	TGTGCCACCAGCAGCCCCTATCCCACTGAGAGCTCCTACAATGAGCAGTTCTTC	CATSSPYPTESSYNEQFF
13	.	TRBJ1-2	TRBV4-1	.	TGCGCCAGCAGCCCGACTGAGGCCTATGGCTACACCTTC	CASSPTEAYGYTF
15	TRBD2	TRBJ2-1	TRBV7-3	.	TGTGCCAGCAGCCTACTAGCGGGTACCTACAATGAGCAGTTCTTC	CASSLLAGTYNEQFF
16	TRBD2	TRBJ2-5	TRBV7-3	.	TGTGCCAGCAGCTTAGGAGGCGGGGGAGCCGGAGAGACCCAGTACTTC	CASSLGGGGAGETQYF
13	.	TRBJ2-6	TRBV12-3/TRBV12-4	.	TGTGCCAGCAGTTTTCCGGGGGCCAACGTCCTGACTTTC	CASSFPGANVLTF
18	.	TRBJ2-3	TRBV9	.	TGTGCCAGCAGCGTCTCGACCGGGACTGAGTTTAACACAGATACGCAGTATTTT	CASSVSTGTEFNTDTQYF
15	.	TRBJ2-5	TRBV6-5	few	TGTGCCAGCAGCCGAAGGGGGTCAGGAGGAGAGACCCAGTACTTC	CASSRRGSGGETQYF
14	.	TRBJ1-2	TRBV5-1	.	TGCGCCAGCAGCTTGGACAGTTCTAACTATGGCTACACCTTC	CASSLDSSNYGYTF
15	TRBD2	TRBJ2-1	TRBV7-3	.	TGTGCCAGCAGCCTCACTAGCGGGAGGATGAATGAGCAGTTCTTC	CASSLTSGRMNEQFF
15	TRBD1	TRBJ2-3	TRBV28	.	TGTGCCAGCAGTACTACCGGGACAGGGGCGGATACGCAGTATTTT	CASSTTGTGADTQYF
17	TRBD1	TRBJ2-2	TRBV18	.	TGTGCCAGCTCACCAACAGGGGTCCAAACGAACACCGGGGAGCTGTTTTTT	CASSPTGVQTNTGELFF
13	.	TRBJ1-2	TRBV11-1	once	TGTGCCAGCAGTCCAGGGGAAAACTATGGCTACACCTTC	CASSPGENYGYTF
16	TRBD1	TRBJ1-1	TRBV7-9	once	TGTGCCAGCAGCTCCCTGACAGGGACCATGAACACTGAAGCTTTCTTT	CASSSLTGTMNTEAFF
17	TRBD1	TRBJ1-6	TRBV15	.	TGTGCCACCAGCTCCTCAAGACAGGGATGGAATAATTCACCCCTCCACTTT	CATSSSRQGWNNSPLHF
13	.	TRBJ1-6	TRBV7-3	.	TGTGCCAGCAGCCCCACCTATAATTCACCCCTCCACTTT	CASSPTYNSPLHF
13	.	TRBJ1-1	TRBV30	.	TGTGCCTGGAGTCTAACTCGAGGCACTGAAGCTTTCTTT	CAWSLTRGTEAFF
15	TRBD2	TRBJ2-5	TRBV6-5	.	TGTGCCAGCACCTTTAGCGGGAGCCGGAGTGAGACCCAGTACTTC	CASTFSGSRSETQYF
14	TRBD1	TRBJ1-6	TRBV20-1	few	TGCAGTGCTAGTGGGGACAGGGAAAGTTCACCCCTCCACTTT	CSASGDRESSPLHF
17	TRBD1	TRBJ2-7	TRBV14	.	TGTGCCAGCAGCCAAGATGGTTTCCGGGACAGCTCCTACGAGCAGTACTTC	CASSQDGFRDSSYEQYF
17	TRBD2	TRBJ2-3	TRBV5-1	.	TGCGCCAGCAGCATGGGGACTAGCGGGAGCCTGCATGGTACGCAGTATTTT	CASSMGTSGSLHGTQYF
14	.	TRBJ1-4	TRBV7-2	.	TGTGCCAGCAGCTTTCAACAGTTTAATGAAAAACTGTTTTTT	CASSFQQFNEKLFF
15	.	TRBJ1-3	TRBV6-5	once	TGTGCCAGCAGTTACTCCAGGTCTTCTGGAAACACCATATATTTT	CASSYSRSSGNTIYF
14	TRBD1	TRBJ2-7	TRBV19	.	TGTGCCCGCCAGCCCGGGACAGGGGTCTTGGAGCAGTACTTC	CARQPGTGVLEQYF
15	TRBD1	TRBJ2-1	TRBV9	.	TGTGCCAGCACGAGGGCGGATGACAGGGTTGATGAGCAGTTCTTC	CASTRADDRVDEQFF
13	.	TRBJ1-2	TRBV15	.	TGTGCCACCAGCAGAGATCGGGCAGGGCGGCACACCTTC	CATSRDRAGRHTF
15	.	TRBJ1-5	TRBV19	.	TGTGCCAGTAGTGAACAGAAGTCGGGCAATCAGCCCCAGCATTTT	CASSEQKSGNQPQHF
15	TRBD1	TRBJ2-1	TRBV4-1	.	TGCGCCAGCAGTATGGACAGGGAGCCCTACAATGAGCAGTTCTTC	CASSMDREPYNEQFF
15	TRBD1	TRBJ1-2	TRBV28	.	TGTGCCAGCAGTTTAGGGCAGGGGGAGGCCTATGGCTACACCTTC	CASSLGQGEAYGYTF
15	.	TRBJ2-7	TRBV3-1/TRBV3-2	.	TGTGCCAGCAGCCATTTCGGGACACGCGACTACGAGCAGTACTTC	CASSHFGTRDYEQYF
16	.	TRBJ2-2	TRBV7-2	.	TGTGCCAGCAGCTTAGGGGGGGGCCCGAACACCGGGGAGCTGTTTTTT	CASSLGGGPNTGELFF
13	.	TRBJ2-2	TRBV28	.	TGTGCCAGTCTGACAGGGAACACCGGGGAGCTGTTTTTT	CASLTGNTGELFF
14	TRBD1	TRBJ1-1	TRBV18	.	TGTGCCAGCTCACCGGGACAGGAGAACACTGAAGCTTTCTTT	CASSPGQENTEAFF
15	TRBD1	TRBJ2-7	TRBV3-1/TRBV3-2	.	TGTGCCAGCAGCCAACACGGGACAGGGAATAGTTATGCGTACTTC	CASSQHGTGNSYAYF
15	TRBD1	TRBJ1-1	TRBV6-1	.	TGTGCCAGCAGTGAAGCGGGACAGGTGAACACTGAAGCTTTCTTT	CASSEAGQVNTEAFF
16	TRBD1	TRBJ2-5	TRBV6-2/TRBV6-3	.	TGTGCCAGCAGTTACGGGGACAGGGTGGGGAAAGAGACCCAGTACTTC	CASSYGDRVGKETQYF
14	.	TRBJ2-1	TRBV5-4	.	TGTGCCAGCAGCCCGGGTCAGCGGGCCAATGAGCAGTTCTTC	CASSPGQRANEQFF
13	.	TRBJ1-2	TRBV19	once	TGTGCCAGTGTCGGGAGGAGGGGGTATGGCTACACCTTC	CASVGRRGYGYTF
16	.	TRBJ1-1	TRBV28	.	TGTGCCAGCAGTTCCATGGGGGAGGCAGGGAGGGCCGGGGCTTTCTTT	CASSSMGEAGRAGAFF